The rows below give T cell receptor beta chains drawn from one sample of a study of T cells in Graves' hyperthyroidism and ophthalmopathy. TCRdb recomputed calls from the multiplex PCR reads with MiXCR, one row per CDR3 protein. In the table there are roughly 500,000 distinct CDR3 sequences, about 46% of which are singletons. What was sequenced was peripheral blood or thyroid tissue (not recorded which). The origin of the receptors is an adult woman with Graves' disease, either hyperthyroidism or ophthalmopathy (not recorded which). Both conserved end residues are part of each CDR3. The D gene is left open where the match is weak. Clone size is given for some rows only: seen once, a few or many times, or a class if the clone is expanded.

V: TRBV19
size: -
J: TRBJ1-5
D: -
DNA: TGTGCCAGTACCGAAAGCCGGGCCTTCACCGGGATCCGCAATCAGCCCCAGCATTTT
CDR3: CASTESRAFTGIRNQPQHF

V: TRBV7-2
size: -
J: TRBJ2-7
D: -
DNA: TGTGCCAGCAGCAATCCCCCAGCCGGCACCTACGAGCAGTACTTC
CDR3: CASSNPPAGTYEQYF

V: TRBV7-9
size: many
J: TRBJ2-7
D: TRBD1
DNA: TGTGCCAGCAGCTTAGCACTGACAGGGACCCACGAGCAGTACTTC
CDR3: CASSLALTGTHEQYF

V: TRBV19
size: -
J: TRBJ1-5
D: TRBD1
DNA: TGTGCCGGGCTCGGGACAGGGGCTAATCAGCCCCAGCATTTT
CDR3: CAGLGTGANQPQHF

V: TRBV20-1
size: many
J: TRBJ1-1
D: -
DNA: TGCAGTGCTAGGAGAGGTGCAGGGAACACTGAAGCTTTCTTT
CDR3: CSARRGAGNTEAFF

V: TRBV19
size: -
J: TRBJ1-5
D: -
DNA: TGTGCCAGTAGGACGGAACTCTATAGCAATCAGCCCCAGCATTTT
CDR3: CASRTELYSNQPQHF

V: TRBV19
size: -
J: TRBJ2-7
D: -
DNA: TGTGCCAGCCCCTCCAGGGAGGAGTACTTC
CDR3: CASPSREEYF

V: TRBV7-2
size: -
J: TRBJ2-7
D: -
DNA: TGTGCCAGCAGCCAGGACCCGAACTACGAGCAGTACTTC
CDR3: CASSQDPNYEQYF

V: TRBV7-8
size: few
J: TRBJ2-3
D: -
DNA: TGTGCCAGCAGCTCATTTTACGGGGGACACACAGATACGCAGTATTTT
CDR3: CASSSFYGGHTDTQYF

V: TRBV12-3/TRBV12-4
size: -
J: TRBJ1-1
D: -
DNA: TGTGCCAGCAGTTTAGACCCCAGGTTTCAGACTGAAGCTTTCTTT
CDR3: CASSLDPRFQTEAFF

V: TRBV19
size: many
J: TRBJ1-1
D: -
DNA: TGTGCCAGTAGGCCGGGACACTTGAACACTGAAGCTTTCTTT
CDR3: CASRPGHLNTEAFF

V: TRBV27
size: few
J: TRBJ1-6
D: -
DNA: TGTGCCAGCAGTTTATCTGGGGGGGCGCCTAATTCACCCCTCCACTTT
CDR3: CASSLSGGAPNSPLHF

V: TRBV6-1
size: -
J: TRBJ1-1
D: -
DNA: TGTGCCAGCAGTTACCCATTGGGACTTAAGAACACTGAAGCTTTCTTT
CDR3: CASSYPLGLKNTEAFF

V: TRBV30
size: few
J: TRBJ2-5
D: -
DNA: TGTGCCTGGAGGGACCTCCTCGAGGGTGCTTCGGAGACCCAGTACTTC
CDR3: CAWRDLLEGASETQYF

V: TRBV12-3/TRBV12-4
size: many
J: TRBJ2-7
D: -
DNA: TGTGCCAGCAGTCTATCCGAGGGATTCCACGAGCAGTACTTC
CDR3: CASSLSEGFHEQYF

V: TRBV7-9
size: -
J: TRBJ1-1
D: -
DNA: TGTGCCAGCAGTAAACGGGGGATGAACACTGAAGCTTTCTTT
CDR3: CASSKRGMNTEAFF

V: TRBV7-3
size: -
J: TRBJ1-4
D: -
DNA: TGTGCCAGCAGCTTGTTCGCGGGGGCGAATGAAAAACTGTTTTTT
CDR3: CASSLFAGANEKLFF

V: TRBV7-9
size: few
J: TRBJ2-5
D: TRBD2
DNA: TGTGCCATCAGCATCACCGGGACTAGGGGAACACGAGAGACCCAGTACTTC
CDR3: CAISITGTRGTRETQYF

V: TRBV12-3/TRBV12-4
size: -
J: TRBJ2-5
D: -
DNA: TGTGCCAACAAAAACCAGGGTGAGGAGACCCAGTACTTC
CDR3: CANKNQGEETQYF

V: TRBV6-1
size: few
J: TRBJ2-7
D: -
DNA: TGTGCCAGCAGACTCATTTGGGGAGGTGGGGAGGACGAATACGAGCAGTACTTC
CDR3: CASRLIWGGGEDEYEQYF

V: TRBV15
size: -
J: TRBJ2-3
D: -
DNA: TGTGCCACCAGCACGAGGGGGTCAGATACGCAGTATTTT
CDR3: CATSTRGSDTQYF

V: TRBV7-2
size: many
J: TRBJ2-7
D: TRBD1
DNA: TGTGCCAGCAGCTCCGGGACAGGGGCAGGGGAGCAGTACTTC
CDR3: CASSSGTGAGEQYF

V: TRBV2
size: many
J: TRBJ2-6
D: -
DNA: TGTGCCAGCAGTGTATCTACGGCTGGGGCCAACGTCCTGACTTTC
CDR3: CASSVSTAGANVLTF

V: TRBV7-8
size: few
J: TRBJ1-4
D: -
DNA: TGTGCCAGCAGCAAACAGGGAGGGGACACTGAAAAACTGTTTTTT
CDR3: CASSKQGGDTEKLFF

V: TRBV20-1
size: -
J: TRBJ2-5
D: TRBD1
DNA: TGCAGTGCCCCGAGACAGGGGGCGGGAGAGACCCAGTACTTC
CDR3: CSAPRQGAGETQYF

V: TRBV2
size: few
J: TRBJ1-1
D: TRBD1
DNA: TGTGCCAGCAGTGAGGGGGACAGGGTCACTGAAGCTTTCTTT
CDR3: CASSEGDRVTEAFF

V: TRBV10-3
size: many
J: TRBJ1-2
D: -
DNA: TGTGCCATCAGTGTCCGGGATACGAAAGACTATGGCTACACCTTC
CDR3: CAISVRDTKDYGYTF

V: TRBV6-4
size: -
J: TRBJ1-2
D: -
DNA: TGTGCCAGCAGTGTAACAACGACGACTAACTATGGCTACACCTTC
CDR3: CASSVTTTTNYGYTF

V: TRBV28
size: -
J: TRBJ2-6
D: -
DNA: TGTGCCAGCAGTTTATGGGGGGCCAACGTCCTGACTTTC
CDR3: CASSLWGANVLTF

V: TRBV4-1
size: -
J: TRBJ1-6
D: TRBD1
DNA: TGCGCCAGCAGCCAAGGGACAGGGAATTCACCCCTCCACTTT
CDR3: CASSQGTGNSPLHF

V: TRBV12-3/TRBV12-4
size: -
J: TRBJ1-3
D: -
DNA: TGTGCCAGCAGCAGAAACAGCGCTGGCTACACCATATATTTT
CDR3: CASSRNSAGYTIYF

V: TRBV5-1
size: -
J: TRBJ1-2
D: -
DNA: TGTGCCAGCACCACCCTCGGGGGGTCTTATGGCTACACCTTC
CDR3: CASTTLGGSYGYTF

V: TRBV14
size: -
J: TRBJ2-7
D: -
DNA: TGTGCCAGCAGCCAAGAAGACGGCCCCTCCTACGAGCAGTACTTC
CDR3: CASSQEDGPSYEQYF

V: TRBV10-3
size: -
J: TRBJ1-3
D: TRBD1
DNA: TGTGCCATCAGCGGACAGGGCATGAACACCATATATTTT
CDR3: CAISGQGMNTIYF

V: TRBV7-9
size: -
J: TRBJ1-5
D: TRBD1
DNA: TGTGCCAGCAGTTTGGGACAGGGTTATTATCAGCCCCAGCATTTT
CDR3: CASSLGQGYYQPQHF